A selection of T cell receptor beta chains follows, all from one sample in a study of shared clonotypes between healthy human individuals. This table comes from immunoSEQ multiplex PCR, and its TCRdb copy is limited to in-frame clones, with some not included. The sample has millions of clones, approximately 93% seen once; the top ten hold 0.39%. The sample was naive CD4+ T cells from PBMCs. The origin of the receptors is a man between 18 and 29 years old in good health. Some clones in this sample may be carry-over from other donors' samples. The CDR3 runs from the conserved cysteine through the conserved F or W. D genes are given only for firm matches. For some rows the clone size is stated as once, few or many, or as a class when expanded; others skip it.

V gene	D gene	clone size	J gene	CDR3 protein	CDR3 DNA
TRBV10-1	TRBD2	-	TRBJ2-3	CASSPGGGQADTQYF	TGCGCCAGCAGTCCTGGCGGGGGGCAGGCAGATACGCAGTATTTT
TRBV5-4	TRBD1	-	TRBJ1-6	CASSQGQGAYNSPLHF	TGTGCCAGCAGCCAAGGACAGGGTGCCTATAATTCACCCCTCCACTTT
TRBV20-1	-	-	TRBJ1-3	CKAANGNTIYF	TGCAAGGCGGCTAATGGAAACACCATATATTTT
TRBV30	-	-	TRBJ2-5	CAWSTLGAAQYF	TGTGCCTGGAGTACCCTCGGGGCCGCCCAGTACTTC
TRBV30	-	-	TRBJ1-1	CAWSLEPDTEAFF	TGTGCCTGGAGCCTCGAGCCCGACACTGAAGCTTTCTTT
TRBV11-2	-	-	TRBJ2-7	CASSLDYGAGEQYF	TGTGCCAGCAGCTTAGATTACGGTGCGGGGGAGCAGTACTTC
TRBV7-8	-	-	TRBJ1-1	CASSRDSNTEAFF	TGTGCCAGCAGCCGGGACTCGAACACTGAAGCTTTCTTT
TRBV4-1	-	once	TRBJ2-1	CASSRTMAKSEARGEQFF	TGCGCCAGCAGCCGAACAATGGCAAAAAGCGAAGCCAGGGGTGAGCAGTTCTTC
TRBV29-1	-	-	TRBJ2-1	CSAITPQVTEQFF	TGCAGCGCCATTACCCCGCAGGTTACTGAGCAGTTCTTC
TRBV5-1	-	-	TRBJ1-1	CASSAQGWNTEAFF	TGCGCCAGCAGCGCCCAGGGTTGGAACACTGAAGCTTTCTTT
TRBV28	-	-	TRBJ2-5	CASSLPGQTQETQYF	TGTGCCAGCAGTTTACCGGGACAAACTCAAGAGACCCAGTACTTC
TRBV4-1	-	-	TRBJ2-7	CASSQDDRSSYEQYF	TGCGCCAGCAGCCAAGATGACCGGAGCTCCTACGAGCAGTACTTC